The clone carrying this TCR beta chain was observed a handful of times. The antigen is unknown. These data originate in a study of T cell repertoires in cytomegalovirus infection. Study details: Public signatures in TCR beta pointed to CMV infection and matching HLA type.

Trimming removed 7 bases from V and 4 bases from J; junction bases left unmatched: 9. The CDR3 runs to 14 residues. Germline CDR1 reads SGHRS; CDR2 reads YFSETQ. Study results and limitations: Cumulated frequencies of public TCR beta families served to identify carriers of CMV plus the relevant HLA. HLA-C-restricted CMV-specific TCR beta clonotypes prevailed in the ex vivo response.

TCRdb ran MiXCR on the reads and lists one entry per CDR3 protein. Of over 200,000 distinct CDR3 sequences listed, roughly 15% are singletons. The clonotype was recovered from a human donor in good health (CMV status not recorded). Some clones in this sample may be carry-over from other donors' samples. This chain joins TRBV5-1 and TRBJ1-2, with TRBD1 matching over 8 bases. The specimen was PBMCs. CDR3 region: CASGGQGEAYGYTF. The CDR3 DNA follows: TGCGCCAGCGGTGGACAGGGCGAGGCCTATGGCTACACCTTC.